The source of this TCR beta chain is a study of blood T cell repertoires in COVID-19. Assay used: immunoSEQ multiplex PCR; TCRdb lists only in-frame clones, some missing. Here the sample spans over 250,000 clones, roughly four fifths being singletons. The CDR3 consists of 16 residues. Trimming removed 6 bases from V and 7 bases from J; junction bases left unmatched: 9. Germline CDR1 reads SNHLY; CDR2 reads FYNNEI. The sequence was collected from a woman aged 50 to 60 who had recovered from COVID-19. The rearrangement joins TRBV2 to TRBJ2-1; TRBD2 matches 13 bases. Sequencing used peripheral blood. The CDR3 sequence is CASRAGTSGNRNEQFF. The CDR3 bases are TGTGCCAGCAGAGCCGGGACTAGCGGGAATAGGAATGAGCAGTTCTTC.